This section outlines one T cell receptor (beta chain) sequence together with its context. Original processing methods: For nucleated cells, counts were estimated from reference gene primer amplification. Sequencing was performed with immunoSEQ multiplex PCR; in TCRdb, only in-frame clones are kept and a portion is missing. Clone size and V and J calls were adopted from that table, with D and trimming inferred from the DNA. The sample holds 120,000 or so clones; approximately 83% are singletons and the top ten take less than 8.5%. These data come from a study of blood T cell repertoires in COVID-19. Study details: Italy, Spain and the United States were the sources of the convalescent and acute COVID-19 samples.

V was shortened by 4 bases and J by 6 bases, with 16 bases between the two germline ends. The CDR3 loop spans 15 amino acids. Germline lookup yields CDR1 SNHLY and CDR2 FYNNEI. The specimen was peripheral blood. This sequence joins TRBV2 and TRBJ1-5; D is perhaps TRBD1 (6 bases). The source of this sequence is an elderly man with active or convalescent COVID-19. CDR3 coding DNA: TGTGCCAGCAGTGTCGTCAGGGGATCCAGTCAGCCCCAGCATTTT. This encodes CASSVVRGSSQPQHF.